The clone carrying this T cell receptor beta chain was seen more than once but under ten times. Under the authors' procedure: Reference gene primer amplification gave estimated nucleated cell counts. The table came from immunoSEQ multiplex PCR; TCRdb's copy has only in-frame clones and leaves some out. V and J calls and clone size are given by that table; D and trimming were obtained from the DNA. The data show approximately 250,000 clones, more than 70% seen once. These data come from a study of blood T cell repertoires in COVID-19. About the research overall: The recovered donors of Cohort 3 showed two negative PCRs, clearance, or symptom resolution.

Residents of about two dozen US areas, aged roughly 18 to 95 years, made up the participants. Looked up from germline, CDR1 is SGHRS and CDR2 is YFSETQ. The CDR3 extends over 14 amino acids. With 6 bases clipped from V and 1 base from J, the junction kept 5 bases outside the gene matches. The chain joins TRBV5-1 to TRBJ1-1; 8 nucleotides match TRBD1. The clonotype originates from a woman aged 55-70 years in a cohort exposed to, infected with or recovered from COVID-19 (not recorded which). The material sequenced was PBMCs or T cells enriched from blood (not recorded which). This CDR3 is CASTDQGANTEAFF. CDR3 nucleotides: TGCGCCAGCACCGATCAGGGGGCGAACACTGAAGCTTTCTTT. The whole variable domain, filled in from reference TRBV5-1 and TRBJ1-1, reads KAGVTQTPRYLIKTRGQQVTLSCSPISGHRSVSWYQQTPGQGLQFLFEYFSETQRNKGNFPGRFSGRQFSNSRSEMNVSTLELGDSALYLCASTDQGANTEAFFGQGTRLTVV.